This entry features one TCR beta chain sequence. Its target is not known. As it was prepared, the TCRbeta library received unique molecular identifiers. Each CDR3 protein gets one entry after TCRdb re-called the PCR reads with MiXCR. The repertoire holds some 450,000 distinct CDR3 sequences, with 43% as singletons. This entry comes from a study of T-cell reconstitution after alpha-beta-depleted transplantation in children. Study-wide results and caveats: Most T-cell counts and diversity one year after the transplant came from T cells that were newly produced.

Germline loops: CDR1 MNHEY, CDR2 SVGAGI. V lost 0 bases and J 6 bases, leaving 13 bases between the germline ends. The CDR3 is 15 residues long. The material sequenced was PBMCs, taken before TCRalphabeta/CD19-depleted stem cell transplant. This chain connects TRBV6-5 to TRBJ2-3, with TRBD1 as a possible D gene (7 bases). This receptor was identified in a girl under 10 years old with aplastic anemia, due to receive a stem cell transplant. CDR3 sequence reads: CASSYSRAGGDTQYF. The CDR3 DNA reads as TGTGCCAGCAGTTACTCGCGGGCAGGGGGGGATACGCAGTATTTT.